This T cell receptor (beta chain) was captured by sequencing in a study of blood T cell repertoires in COVID-19. In germline, CDR1 is SGHDT, CDR2 YYEEEE. The CDR3 has 14 amino acids. J was trimmed by 1 base and V by 1 base; bases with no gene match: 1. The data were produced by immunoSEQ multiplex PCR, yet TCRdb's version contains in-frame clones alone and is incomplete. The sample contains approximately 300,000 clones, around four fifths of which appear only once. This clone was seen a few times. The sequence was obtained from a woman in her forties or fifties with acute or convalescent COVID-19. This chain uses TRBV5-6 with TRBJ1-1; 7 bases agree with TRBD1. The sequenced sample consisted of peripheral blood. The CDR3 sequence is CASSLRDRNTEAFF. The CDR3 nucleotides read TGTGCCAGCAGCTTGCGGGACAGGAACACTGAAGCTTTCTTT. Combining the CDR3 with reference TRBV5-6 and TRBJ1-1 gives the whole variable domain DAGVTQSPTHLIKTRGQQVTLRCSPKSGHDTVSWYQQALGQGPQFIFQYYEEEERQRGNFPDRFSGHQFPNYSSELNVNALLLGDSALYLCASSLRDRNTEAFFGQGTRLTVV.